The clone carrying this T cell receptor (beta chain) occurred many times. Its matching antigen is unknown. CDR3 length: 15 amino acids. Germline CDR1 is SGHRS and CDR2 is YFSETQ. With 3 bases clipped from V and 1 base from J, the junction kept 5 bases outside the gene matches. The source of the sample is a study of CD8 T cells in ankylosing spondylitis. Study outcomes and limitations: Before this, some motif variants had been reported in reactive arthritis synovial fluid and blood. Seemingly characteristic of ankylosing spondylitis blood was a TCR beta motif consisting of about 8 highly homologous variants. The clones that were linked to disease were reported to be significantly enriched in matched synovial fluid samples from ankylosing spondylitis patients.

Each TCR beta library was made by quantitative 5'-RACE that incorporated molecular barcodes. TCRdb recomputed calls from the 5' RACE reads with MiXCR, one row per CDR3 protein. The sample lists 350,000 or so distinct CDR3 sequences; approximately 10% were seen once. The sequence came from a female donor with ankylosing spondylitis or in good health (not recorded which). Sequences were obtained from blood, either unsorted or a sorted T cell fraction (not recorded which). This sequence joins TRBV5-1 and TRBJ2-3; TRBD1 matches at 7 bases. The DNA of the CDR3 is TGCGCCAGCAGCTATTATACAGGGGGCACAGATACGCAGTATTTT. Encoded protein: CASSYYTGGTDTQYF.